This is a list of T cell receptor beta chains from one sample in a study of T cell repertoires in cytomegalovirus infection. One entry per CDR3 protein results from TCRdb running MiXCR on the reads. The sample carries about 680,000 distinct CDR3 sequences, about 24% recorded once. The sequenced material came from CD8+ T cells from PBMCs. The receptors derive from a human donor in good health (CMV status not recorded). Some clones in this sample may be carry-over from other donors' samples. CDR3s include the opening cysteine and the closing phenylalanine or tryptophan. D genes are given only for firm matches. Clone size appears in some rows only: once, few, many, or a class for an expanded clone.

size,J,length,V,D,DNA,CDR3
NA,TRBJ2-5,15,TRBV27,TRBD1,TGTGCCAGCAGTCCCGAGACAGGGAACCAAGAGACCCAGTACTTC,CASSPETGNQETQYF
few,TRBJ2-5,16,TRBV3-1,TRBD2,TGTGCCAGCAGCCAAGAAATAGCGGGGGCTCAAGAGACCCAGTACTTC,CASSQEIAGAQETQYF
few,TRBJ2-4,15,TRBV7-3,NA,TGTGCCAGCAGCTTGGGGCTGGGAGGCAAAAACATTCAGTACTTC,CASSLGLGGKNIQYF
many,TRBJ2-5,17,TRBV28,TRBD2,TGTGCCAGCTCCGTCCGCGTTAGCGGGGTTAGTGAGGAGACCCAGTACTTC,CASSVRVSGVSEETQYF
many,TRBJ1-6,16,TRBV28,TRBD1,TGTGCCAGCAGCAGCAGGGACAGGGGAATTGATTCACCCCTCCACTTT,CASSSRDRGIDSPLHF
NA,TRBJ2-3,15,TRBV27,NA,TGTGCCAGCAGTTTGCCCTCTCTAGAGGGAGATACGCAGTATTTT,CASSLPSLEGDTQYF
NA,TRBJ1-1,15,TRBV20-1,NA,TGCAGTGCTAGAGATCCTAGGACTATGTGGACTGAAGCTTTCTTT,CSARDPRTMWTEAFF
NA,TRBJ2-2,17,TRBV19,NA,TGTGCCAGTGCCTCCCTCACCACCGGCATCTATACCGGGGAGCTGTTTTTT,CASASLTTGIYTGELFF
NA,TRBJ2-7,14,TRBV7-6,TRBD2,TGTGCCAGCAGCCCCTCCCGGGAGGGACTCGAGCAGTACTTC,CASSPSREGLEQYF
many,TRBJ1-1,13,TRBV28,NA,TGTGCCAGCAAATTGGGATTGAACACTGAAGCTTTCTTT,CASKLGLNTEAFF
many,TRBJ1-1,15,TRBV7-6,NA,TGTGCCAGCAGCTTAGAGATTTACTCCCCTCGGGAGGCTTTCTTT,CASSLEIYSPREAFF
many,TRBJ2-1,17,TRBV19,NA,TGTGCCAGTAGTATGGGGCGGGATCTTTGGGCCTACAATGAGCAGTTCTTC,CASSMGRDLWAYNEQFF
few,TRBJ1-1,14,TRBV20-1,NA,TGCAGTGCTAGAGGAAGCTCAGAGGACACTGAAGCTTTCTTT,CSARGSSEDTEAFF
few,TRBJ1-1,14,TRBV20-1,NA,TGCAGTGCTAGAGTCCGACGGGTTGAGACTGAAGCTTTCTTT,CSARVRRVETEAFF
few,TRBJ2-5,15,TRBV7-9,TRBD1,TGTGCCAGCAGCGAACGACAGGGCCAGACGGGGACCCAGTACTTC,CASSERQGQTGTQYF
few,TRBJ2-5,17,TRBV7-2,NA,TGTGCCAGCAGCTTTGCGCAGGAGCGGGCGCTCCAAGAGACCCAGTACTTC,CASSFAQERALQETQYF
many,TRBJ2-1,14,TRBV28,TRBD2,TGTGCCAGCACCCCCCCGGGGGGAACGTATGAGCAGTTCTTC,CASTPPGGTYEQFF
few,TRBJ2-5,16,TRBV11-3,TRBD2,TGTGCCAGCAGCCCCCGTGGGGGGGAGGAATTGGAGACCCAGTACTTC,CASSPRGGEELETQYF
NA,TRBJ1-2,15,TRBV6-5,TRBD1,TGTGCCAGCAGTCCTACAGGGGTTACTAACTATGGCTACACCTTC,CASSPTGVTNYGYTF
few,TRBJ1-6,15,TRBV10-3,NA,TGTGCCATCAGTGATATGGACAGCTATAATTCACCCCTCCACTTT,CAISDMDSYNSPLHF
many,TRBJ2-3,15,TRBV7-2,TRBD1,TGTGCCAGCAGCTTACAGGGGGAAAACACAGATACGCAGTATTTT,CASSLQGENTDTQYF
NA,TRBJ2-2,14,TRBV5-5,NA,TGTGCCAGCAGCTTGGCCGTCCTCACCGGGGAGCTGTTTTTT,CASSLAVLTGELFF
many,TRBJ1-5,15,TRBV6-1,NA,TGTGCCAGCTCTAAAGGGCCGGGCTCCAATCAGCCCCAGCATTTT,CASSKGPGSNQPQHF
many,TRBJ2-2,15,TRBV5-5,NA,TGTGCCAGCAGCTTGATCCACGGGACCACCGGGGAGCTGTTTTTT,CASSLIHGTTGELFF
NA,TRBJ2-2,13,TRBV2,NA,TGTGCCAGCGGTCCGGCGTCCGCCGGGGAGCTGTTTTTT,CASGPASAGELFF
NA,TRBJ2-2,15,TRBV3-1,TRBD1,TGTGCCAGCAGAGAAGGGGGCAGGTACACCGGGGAGCTGTTTTTT,CASREGGRYTGELFF
few,TRBJ1-2,13,TRBV7-9,NA,TGTGCCAGCAGCCCCCCGACAGTGCCTGGCTACACCTTC,CASSPPTVPGYTF
few,TRBJ1-6,18,TRBV28,NA,TGTGCCAGCAGTCGACCCCGAAACGACGAATCTCTCAGTTCACCCCTCCACTTT,CASSRPRNDESLSSPLHF
NA,TRBJ1-5,12,TRBV19,NA,TGTGCCAGTATGGGGGCAGGGCAGCCCCAGCATTTT,CASMGAGQPQHF
NA,TRBJ2-1,17,TRBV10-3,NA,TGTGCCATCAGTGAGTCGATGGGAGGGACAGCCTACAATGAGCAGTTCTTC,CAISESMGGTAYNEQFF
few,TRBJ1-4,15,TRBV28,NA,TGTGCCAGCAGTCCCTTGGGGAGATCTAATGAAAAACTGTTTTTT,CASSPLGRSNEKLFF
NA,TRBJ2-1,15,TRBV4-3,NA,TGCGCCAGCAGCCAAGTAGGTTTTGAGGACAATGAGCAGTTCTTC,CASSQVGFEDNEQFF
NA,TRBJ2-1,14,TRBV6-2/TRBV6-3,NA,TGTGCCAACAGTTATTTTGGGGGCCTGGGTGAGCAGTTCTTC,CANSYFGGLGEQFF
many,TRBJ2-1,16,TRBV13,NA,TGTGCCAGCAGCTTAGGGGGGGCTAGCGTTTACAATGAGCAGTTCTTC,CASSLGGASVYNEQFF
NA,TRBJ1-2,15,TRBV10-2,NA,TGCGCCAGCAGTGAGTCACTCTGGGGAGAATATGGCTACACCTTC,CASSESLWGEYGYTF
NA,TRBJ1-1,13,TRBV20-1,NA,TGCAGTGCCCCCCGGGGGTCAAACACTGAAGCTTTCTTT,CSAPRGSNTEAFF
NA,TRBJ1-1,13,TRBV10-3,TRBD1,TGTGCCATCAGTGAACCGGGGACAGTTGAAGCTTTCTTT,CAISEPGTVEAFF
many,TRBJ2-7,16,TRBV6-2/TRBV6-3,NA,TGTGCCAGCAGTTCACCCCGGGACCGCGGAAACTACGAGCAGTACTTC,CASSSPRDRGNYEQYF
once,TRBJ2-1,13,TRBV4-1,NA,TGCGCCAGCAGCCAAGAAAACCCGCCCCGTCAGTTCTTC,CASSQENPPRQFF
few,TRBJ2-5,14,TRBV20-1,NA,TGCAGTGCTAGGGGGGATATAGCCGAGGAGACCCAGTACTTC,CSARGDIAEETQYF
NA,TRBJ2-1,16,TRBV6-6,TRBD2,TGTGCCAGCAGATTACTCCTAGCGGAGGGTATCAATGAGCAGTTCTTC,CASRLLLAEGINEQFF
NA,TRBJ1-2,17,TRBV12-5,NA,TGTGCTAGTGGTTTACTAGTGACTCCCGGTTTTAACTATGGCTACACCTTC,CASGLLVTPGFNYGYTF
many,TRBJ2-7,14,TRBV15,NA,TGTGCCACCAGTGACCCCCGAAGCTCCTACGAGCAGTACTTC,CATSDPRSSYEQYF
NA,TRBJ2-1,12,TRBV2,NA,TGTGCCAGCAGGGGGAGACGGAATGAGCAGTTCTTC,CASRGRRNEQFF
few,TRBJ2-2,16,TRBV6-1,TRBD2,TGTGCCAGCAGTTTTCTTAGCGGGGCCCTCTCTGGGGAGCTGTTTTTT,CASSFLSGALSGELFF
NA,TRBJ1-5,16,TRBV6-2/TRBV6-3,NA,TGTGCCAGCAGCCCACTGGAGGACTATAGCAATCAGCCCCAGCATTTT,CASSPLEDYSNQPQHF
NA,TRBJ2-7,14,TRBV14,NA,TGTGCCAGCAGCCACGTACAGCTTTACTACGAGCAGTACTTC,CASSHVQLYYEQYF
many,TRBJ2-1,16,TRBV14,NA,TGTGCCAGCAGCCAAGAGGCCCATCCTCTCTACAATGAGCAGTTCTTC,CASSQEAHPLYNEQFF
many,TRBJ2-1,13,TRBV28,NA,TGTGCCAGCAGTTTACGACCGGTTAATGAGCAGTTCTTC,CASSLRPVNEQFF
NA,TRBJ2-7,16,TRBV7-2,TRBD1,TGTGCCAGCAGCCCTGGGACCCGGGACAGGTCCTACGAGCAGTACTTC,CASSPGTRDRSYEQYF
NA,TRBJ2-5,15,TRBV13,TRBD1,TGTGCCAGCAGCCAGAGCGGAACAGGGGTAGAGACCCAGTACTTC,CASSQSGTGVETQYF
many,TRBJ1-5,14,TRBV7-9,NA,TGTGCCAGCAGCGACGAAATGGGTGGTCAGCCCCAGCATTTT,CASSDEMGGQPQHF
few,TRBJ1-1,13,TRBV2,NA,TGTGCCAGCAGGGAGGGGGACTACACTGAAGCTTTCTTT,CASREGDYTEAFF
many,TRBJ1-6,12,TRBV20-1,NA,TGCAGTGCTAGAGATGTGTATTCACCCCTCCACTTT,CSARDVYSPLHF